Listed here is a single T cell receptor beta chain. Its specificity is not known. The CDR3 runs 15 residues. The V segment lost 6 bases and the J segment 3 bases; nucleotides outside the gene matches: 7. This specimen belongs to a study of Graves' ophthalmopathy and Graves' hyperthyroidism. Background on the study: Peripheral blood collection took place at initial diagnosis, before any treatment.

Study-wide points: The majority of expanded thyroid clonotypes above 0.001 frequency also occurred in blood.

Out of 9 to 10 ml of fresh peripheral blood, PBMCs were obtained. The sequenced template was RNA, covering the TCR beta CDR3 region. First-round RT-PCR employed HTBI primers, with a second-round multiplex PCR after it. TCRdb reanalysed the multiplex PCR reads using MiXCR and keeps one entry per CDR3 protein. This table has a few hundred thousand distinct CDR3 sequences, 15% appearing once. The specimen was peripheral blood. V gene TRBV12-3 or TRBV12-4 combines with J gene TRBJ1-3, with 8 bases lining up with TRBD1. This clonotype was sampled from a woman aged 18-29 years with stable Graves' hyperthyroidism. CDR3 loop: CASRSDRENGNTIYF. For the CDR3, the DNA is TGTGCCAGCAGATCGGACAGGGAGAATGGAAACACCATATATTTT.